This TCR beta chain was captured in a study of T cell clonality in common variable immunodeficiency. Control and CVID samples contributed equal amounts of genomic DNA. The table came from immunoSEQ multiplex PCR; TCRdb's copy has only in-frame clones and leaves some out. Altogether tens of thousands of clones were found in the sample, and no singletons occur. This clone showed up many times. The sequence runs out 3 residues before the end of the CDR3; the remainder is reconstructed from the germline J gene. V was cut by 0 bases and J by 7 bases, with 13 bases left in between. Germline lookup yields CDR1 SGHTA and CDR2 FQGTGA. The CDR3 has 15 residues.

The sequencing sample was made of peripheral blood mononuclear cells. The TCR originated in a person aged 18 to 70 in good health. This chain connects TRBV7-3 to TRBJ2-1; TRBD1 is a possible D gene (6 bases). CDR3 loop: CASSLTLTGTNEQFF. The sequenced part of the CDR3 DNA is TGTGCCAGCAGCTTAACATTGACAGGCACGAATGAG. Filled out from reference TRBV7-3 and TRBJ2-1, the complete variable domain reads GAGVSQTPSNKVTEKGKYVELRCDPISGHTALYWYRQSLGQGPEFLIYFQGTGAADDSGLPNDRFFAVRPEGSVSTLKIQRTERGDSAVYLCASSLTLTGTNEQFFGPGTRLTVL.